This TCR beta chain was obtained from a study of PD-1 blockade in classical Hodgkin lymphoma. CDR1 and CDR2 from the germline V gene are LNHDA and SQIVND (reference sequence). The CDR3 is 13 residues long. V lost 5 bases and J lost 7, with 15 bases in between. Study-wide findings and caveats: Excluded were patients who started nivolumab under 1 year after ASCT, a group that had lower diversity. CD4+ TCR diversity rose significantly by C4D1, and CD8+ TCR diversity did not.

The time point here: cycle 4 day 1 (C4D1), after more than five weeks of nivolumab. Each of the patients experienced relapse following autologous stem cell transplantation, and their brentuximab vedotin exposure differed. The patients, who had relapsed/refractory classical Hodgkin lymphoma, achieved best responses of complete response, partial response or progressive disease. Details on this clone: Antigen specificity is unknown.

Using immunoSEQ multiplex PCR, the repertoire was profiled, and TCRdb retains in-frame clones only, with some absent. The data contain 15,000 to 20,000 clones, 70% to 90% of them seen just once; the ten biggest clones take up about 20%. The gene calls are TRBV19 and TRBJ2-7; TRBD2 is a possible D gene (5 bases). This specimen was peripheral blood mononuclear cells (PBMCs), taken before the fourth cycle of nivolumab. The clonotype was recovered from a human donor with classical Hodgkin lymphoma. The CDR3 here is CASSPPLGGEQYF. The CDR3 coding sequence is TGTGCCAGTAGTCCCCCCCTGGGCGGGGAGCAGTACTTC.